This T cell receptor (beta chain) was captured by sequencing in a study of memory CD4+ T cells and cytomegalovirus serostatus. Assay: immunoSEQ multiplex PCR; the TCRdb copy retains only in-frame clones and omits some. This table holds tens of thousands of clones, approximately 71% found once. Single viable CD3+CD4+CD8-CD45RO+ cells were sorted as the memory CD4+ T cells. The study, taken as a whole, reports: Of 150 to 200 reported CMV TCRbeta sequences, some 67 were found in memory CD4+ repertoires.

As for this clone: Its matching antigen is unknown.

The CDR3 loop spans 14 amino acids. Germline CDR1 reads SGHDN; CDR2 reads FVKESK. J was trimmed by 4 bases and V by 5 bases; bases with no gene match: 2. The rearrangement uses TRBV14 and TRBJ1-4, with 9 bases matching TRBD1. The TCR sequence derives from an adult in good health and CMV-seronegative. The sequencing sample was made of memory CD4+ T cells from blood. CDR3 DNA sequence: TGTGCCAGCAGCGGACAGGGGAGTAATGAAAAACTGTTTTTT. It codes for CASSGQGSNEKLFF.